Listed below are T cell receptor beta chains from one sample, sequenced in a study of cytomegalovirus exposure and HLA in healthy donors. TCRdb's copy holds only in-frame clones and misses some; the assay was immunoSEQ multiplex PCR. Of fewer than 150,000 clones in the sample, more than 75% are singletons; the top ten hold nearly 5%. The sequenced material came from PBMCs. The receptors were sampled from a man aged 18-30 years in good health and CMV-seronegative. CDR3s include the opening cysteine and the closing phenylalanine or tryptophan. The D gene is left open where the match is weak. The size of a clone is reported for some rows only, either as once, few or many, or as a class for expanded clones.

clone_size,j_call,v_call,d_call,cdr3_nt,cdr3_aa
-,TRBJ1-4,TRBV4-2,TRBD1,TGTGCCAGCAGCTTACCGGGACAGGGAGGAGAAAAACTGTTTTTT,CASSLPGQGGEKLFF
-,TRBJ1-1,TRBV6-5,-,TGTGCCAGCAGTTACTCTTTGGGGGGTGAAGCTTTCTTT,CASSYSLGGEAFF
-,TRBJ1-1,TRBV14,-,TGTGCCAGCAGCCAAGGGCCGAACACTGAAGCTTTCTTT,CASSQGPNTEAFF
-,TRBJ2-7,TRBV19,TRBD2,TGTGCCAGTAGTATGGGTCCGGGAGGCCCTGACTACGAGCAGTACTTC,CASSMGPGGPDYEQYF
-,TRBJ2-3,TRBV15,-,TGTGCCACCAGCATCCGGGTCACAGATACGCAGTATTTT,CATSIRVTDTQYF
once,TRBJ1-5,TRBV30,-,TGTGCCTGGAGGGCATATCAGCCCCAGCATTTT,CAWRAYQPQHF
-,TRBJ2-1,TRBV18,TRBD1,TGTGCCAGCTCACAAACCGGGACAGGGGGCATCAATGAGCAGTTCTTC,CASSQTGTGGINEQFF
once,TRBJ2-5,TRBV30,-,TGTGCCTGGAGTGCACCCAGGGCAGGGCACCAAGAGACCCAGTACTTC,CAWSAPRAGHQETQYF
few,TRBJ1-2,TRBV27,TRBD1,TGTGCCAGCAAACCATCCGGGACAGGGGGATTTGGCTACACCTTC,CASKPSGTGGFGYTF
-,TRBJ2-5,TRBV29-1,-,TGCAGCGTGGCCTTGGAGACCCAGTACTTC,CSVALETQYF
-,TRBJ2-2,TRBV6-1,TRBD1,TGTGCCAGCAGTAGACAGGGCGCAAACACCGGGGAGCTGTTTTTT,CASSRQGANTGELFF
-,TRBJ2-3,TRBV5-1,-,TGCGCCAGCAGCTTGGACAGGACCACAGATACGCAGTATTTT,CASSLDRTTDTQYF
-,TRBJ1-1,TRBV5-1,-,TGCGCCAGCAGTCCTCAGGGGCTTGAAGCTGAAGCTTTCTTT,CASSPQGLEAEAFF
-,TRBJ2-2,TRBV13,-,TGTGCCAGCAGCCAACCGGCAGGGGTTCCGAACACCGGGGAGCTGTTTTTT,CASSQPAGVPNTGELFF